The T cell receptor (beta chain) under discussion was sequenced for a study of blood T cell repertoires in COVID-19 (dated by TCRdb to about 2020). Background on the whole study: Samples covering the acute and convalescent phases of COVID-19 were provided by collaborators in the United States, Italy and Spain. The repertoires were released in a freely available public database intended as a resource for research on the immune response to SARS-CoV-2. Samples were obtained from the ongoing ImmuneRACE study (first 160 participants) and from 950 to 1,500 subjects provided by 6 global collaborators. A de-identified subject ID, COVID-19 status, age in years and sex were almost always included in the sample metadata. The material from the prospective study consisted of cDNA or gDNA derived from T cells, B-cell-depleted T cells, or PBMCs. Subjects who had been exposed to COVID-19, were actively infected with it, or had recovered from it provided the deeply sampled blood TCRbeta repertoires that made up the dataset. Where available, HLA class I and class II types were obtained from metadata supplied by the sample provider rather than from assay-based typing. What the study reported, not specific to this receptor: Clinical and demographic metadata were provided uncurated, with the amount varying by source and participant.

The CDR3 has 16 amino acids, counting the end cysteine and phenylalanine. Solely the CDR3 DNA is kept, with 48 bases framed from the first base. CDR1 is given as SGHRS and CDR2 as YFSETQ, both from the germline V gene. V gives up 0 bases and J gives up 2 bases, and the segment between their germline ends measures 15 bases. In Seattle, one collaborating source enrolled patients while the infection was active and tracked those patients longitudinally over the course of disease. Each collaborating institution followed its own protocols to collect whole blood in K2EDTA tubes. For TCRbeta analysis, collaborator samples were shipped as frozen whole blood, as isolated PBMCs, or as DNA extracted from either sample type. TCRbeta CDR3 regions were amplified from genomic DNA using the immunoSEQ Assay, a bias-controlled multiplex PCR. As for how the authors treated the data: The number of nucleated cells in each sample was estimated by amplification of reference gene primers within the assay. Sequence reads were collapsed and filtered to measure the absolute abundance of every unique TCRbeta CDR3 rearrangement. For each sample, productive Simpson clonality was calculated as the square root of Simpson's diversity index over productive rearrangements. TCRdb mirrors the immuneACCESS table, restricted to in-frame sequences. Some clones are absent from its copies; in checked studies, under half trace to an unresolved V gene, and the reason for the others is unknown. V and J calls and clone size are as listed in that table; D and trimming were resolved from the DNA. For this sample there are around 180,000 clones; under 85% appear just once. In total, the top ten clones hold around 7% of the sample.

Points on this clone: No cognate antigen has been identified for it. Qualities for individual bases were not recorded, and no much larger clone is one base off.

The sample taken for sequencing was peripheral blood. The chain was built from TRBV5-1 and TRBJ2-7; the best D guess is TRBD2, with 6 bases matching. The TCR sequence derives from a man older than 75 with COVID-19, enrolled during active disease. The bases are TGCGCCAGCAGCTTGGGATCTGGCGGGGTCGCCTACGAGCAGTACTTC. This is translated as CASSLGSGGVAYEQYF.